The 20 T cell receptor beta chains given below trace back to one sample, sequenced in a study of CD8 T cells in ankylosing spondylitis. TCRdb fed the 5' RACE reads into MiXCR, producing one record per CDR3 protein. The sample has over 150,000 distinct CDR3 sequences, 9.5% to 15% seen once; the top ten hold 16%. The specimen sequenced was blood, either unsorted or a sorted T cell fraction (not recorded which). These TCRs come from a male donor with ankylosing spondylitis or in good health (not recorded which).

V and J are TRBV9 and TRBJ2-3, with 7 bases lining up with TRBD2. Looked up from germline, CDR1 is SGDLS and CDR2 is YYNGEE. The CDR3 is 16 residues long. The ends lost 4 bases at V and 6 bases at J; junction bases unmatched: 14. The CDR3 sequence: CASSPSGGLVPDTQYF. The CDR3 DNA reads TGTGCCAGCAGCCCCTCCGGCGGACTAGTCCCCGATACGCAGTATTTT.

There are a few counts of this clonotype. The J gene is TRBJ2-3, the V gene TRBV18; D gene unclear. Deletions cut 3 bases from V and 2 bases from J, with 18 bases between. The CDR3 covers 17 residues. The V gene's germline CDR1 is KGHSH and CDR2 LQKENI. DNA of the CDR3: TGTGCCAGCTCACCCTTGGGCCCTGAAGGTCCCACAGATACGCAGTATTTT. Translating it yields CASSPLGPEGPTDTQYF. Supplemented by reference TRBV18 and TRBJ2-3, the full variable domain reads NAGVMQNPRHLVRRRGQEARLRCSPMKGHSHVYWYRQLPEEGLKFMVYLQKENIIDESGMPKERFSAEFPKEGPSILRIQQVVRGDSAAYFCASSPLGPEGPTDTQYFGPGTRLTVL.

The CDR3 region is CASSPGTGIQPQHF. In DNA form, the CDR3 reads TGTGCCAGCAGCCCCGGGACAGGCATACAGCCCCAGCATTTT. The chain uses TRBV5-6 and TRBJ1-5; 8 nucleotides match TRBD1. Trimming took 4 bases from V and 7 from J; bases not matched to a gene: 7. Per the germline V gene, CDR1 is SGHDT and CDR2 is YYEEEE. This CDR3 has 14 amino acids. The full variable domain, its missing parts supplied by reference TRBV5-6 and TRBJ1-5, is DAGVTQSPTHLIKTRGQQVTLRCSPKSGHDTVSWYQQALGQGPQFIFQYYEEEERQRGNFPDRFSGHQFPNYSSELNVNALLLGDSALYLCASSPGTGIQPQHFGDGTRLSIL.

This clonotype was found a few times. The chain joins TRBV19 to TRBJ2-4; no firm D call. CDR1 LNHDA and CDR2 SQIVND come from the germline V gene (reference sequence). This CDR3 has 15 residues. Trimming took 3 bases from V and 4 from J, leaving 13 bases between them. The CDR3 DNA reads TGTGCCAGTAGTATTCATCAGTGGGGTAAAAACATTCAGTACTTC. Amino acid sequence: CASSIHQWGKNIQYF.

The rearrangement joins TRBV7-9 to TRBJ2-5, with 7 nucleotides matching TRBD1. The CDR3 is made up of 14 amino acids. The germline V gene has CDR1 SEHNR and CDR2 FQNEAQ (reference sequence). J lost 5 bases, V lost 5 bases, and 8 bases had no gene match. CDR3 DNA sequence: TGTGCCAGCAGCCCCCGACAGGGATGGGAGACCCAGTACTTC. It yields the protein CASSPRQGWETQYF.

The sample holds a few counts of this clonotype. The chain has TRBV20-1 and TRBJ2-7; D is ambiguous. Trimming left V 1 base short and J 3 bases short, with 16 bases between. This CDR3 is built from 15 residues. Germline V lookup: CDR1 DFQATT, CDR2 SNEGSKA (reference sequence). The CDR3: CSARGVERSVYEQYF. The DNA of the CDR3 is TGCAGTGCTAGAGGGGTAGAACGGAGTGTCTACGAGCAGTACTTC.

The chain is built from TRBV11-2 and TRBJ2-5; 9 positions match TRBD2. With V trimmed by 3 bases and J by 4 bases, 15 bases remained unmatched. This CDR3 is 18 amino acids long. The germline V gene encodes CDR1 SGHAT and CDR2 FQNNGV. Here the CDR3 reads CASSFPSGGPTPPETQYF. The CDR3 bases are TGTGCCAGCAGCTTTCCAAGCGGGGGGCCCACCCCGCCAGAGACCCAGTACTTC.

This chain connects TRBV7-6 to TRBJ1-6, with 7 nucleotides matching TRBD1. The CDR3 is made up of 15 amino acids. Trimming cost V 6 bases and J 7 bases; bases outside gene matches: 9. Germline V lookup: CDR1 SGHVS, CDR2 FNYEAQ. CDR3 sequence (DNA): TGTGCCAGCAGTTTGACAGGGTATCGGAATTCACCCCTCCACTTT. Amino acid sequence: CASSLTGYRNSPLHF. Supplemented by reference TRBV7-6 and TRBJ1-6, the full variable domain reads GAGVSQSPRYKVTKRGQDVALRCDPISGHVSLYWYRQALGQGPEFLTYFNYEAQQDKSGLPNDRFSAERPEGSISTLTIQRTEQRDSAMYRCASSLTGYRNSPLHFGNGTRLTVT.

The chain recombines TRBV27 with TRBJ2-3; 10 nucleotides agree with TRBD2. The CDR3 is 16 amino acids. Trimming cost V 2 bases and J 2 bases; bases outside gene matches: 4. Germline V gene lookup returns CDR1 MNHEY and CDR2 SMNVEV (reference sequence). CDR3 in amino acids: CASSLSLAGATDTQYF. In nucleotides, the CDR3 is TGTGCCAGCAGTTTAAGCCTAGCGGGGGCCACAGATACGCAGTATTTT.

The CDR3 DNA sequence: TGTGCCAGCAGTGACCTTCCGAGTGGACCCGGGGAGCTGTTTTTT. Translating gives CASSDLPSGPGELFF. The chain joins TRBV25-1 to TRBJ2-2; D uncertain. V was trimmed by 3 bases and J by 6 bases, leaving 14 bases between them. The CDR3 length is 15 residues. Looked up from germline, CDR1 is MGHDK and CDR2 is SYGVNS.

V usage is TRBV7-2 and J usage is TRBJ2-7; 9 bases fit TRBD2. There are 13 residues in the CDR3. V was pared by 5 bases and J by 2 bases, with 1 base of the junction left unmatched. Per germline, CDR1 SGHTA and CDR2 FQGNSA. This chain's CDR3 is CASSASGAYEQYF. CDR3 bases: TGTGCCAGCAGCGCTAGCGGGGCCTACGAGCAGTACTTC.

This clonotype was counted only a few times. The chain employs TRBV3-1 and TRBJ2-1; D is ambiguous. Deletions cut 1 base from V and 0 bases from J, with 16 bases between. The CDR3 length is 18 residues. The germline V gene encodes CDR1 LGHDT and CDR2 YNNKEL (reference sequence). The CDR3 bases are TGTGCCAGCAGCCAAGTGTCCGGGTGGATGGGCTCCTACAATGAGCAGTTCTTC. Residues: CASSQVSGWMGSYNEQFF.

Comments on this clonotype: A read error may be the cause here, since a much bigger clone is one base away. The V call is TRBV7-9, the J call TRBJ2-7; D gene ambiguous. The germline V gene encodes CDR1 SEHNR and CDR2 FQNEAQ (reference sequence). This CDR3 comprises 14 residues. CDR3 coding DNA: TGTGCCAGCAGCCCCGACCCCAAGTCCTACGAGCAGTGCTTC. It encodes CASSPDPKSYEQCF.

This clonotype was counted at least ten times. This chain uses TRBV20-1 with TRBJ2-5; D may be TRBD2 (7 bases). V lost 1 base, J lost 5 bases, and 14 bases lay in between. The CDR3 covers 14 residues. Germline V CDR1 and CDR2: DFQATT, SNEGSKA (reference sequence). The CDR3 coding sequence is TGCAGTGCTAGAGGGCCGGGGGGCATGGAGACCCAGTACTTC. Translating gives CSARGPGGMETQYF.

This chain uses TRBV6-2 or TRBV6-3 with TRBJ2-5; 8 positions agree with TRBD2. Germline CDR1 is MNHEY and CDR2 is SVGEGT. The CDR3 length is 14 residues. J gave up 2 bases and V 2 bases, and 1 base lay outside the gene matches. CDR3 in DNA: TGTGCCAGCAGTTACACTAGCGGACAAGAGACCCAGTACTTC. Protein product: CASSYTSGQETQYF.

The rearrangement uses TRBV7-9 and TRBJ2-7; D assignment may be TRBD1 or TRBD2 (7 bases each). The germline gives CDR1 SEHNR, CDR2 FQNEAQ (reference sequence). The CDR3 totals 15 residues. Trimming took 5 bases from V and 3 from J, leaving 17 bases between them. The CDR3 reads CASSPGGGAVYEQYF. CDR3 bases: TGTGCCAGCAGCCCAGGGGGGGGGGCTGTCTACGAGCAGTACTTC. The variable domain in full, with the rest retrieved from reference TRBV7-9 and TRBJ2-7, is DTGVSQNPRHKITKRGQNVTFRCDPISEHNRLYWYRQTLGQGPEFLTYFQNEAQLEKSRLLSDRFSAERPKGSFSTLEIQRTEQGDSAMYLCASSPGGGAVYEQYFGPGTRLTVT.

The CDR3 is CASSPTGLLNTEAFF. The CDR3 nucleotides read TGTGCCAGCAGTCCAACGGGTTTGCTAAACACTGAAGCTTTCTTT. The chain is built from TRBV6-1 and TRBJ1-1; D remains ambiguous. The CDR3 sequence is 15 residues long. Germline lookup yields CDR1 MNHNS and CDR2 SASEGT. V dropped 5 bases and J dropped 2 bases, with 15 bases sitting between them.

Ten or more counts support this clonotype. The chain joins TRBV5-5 to TRBJ2-1; TRBD1 aligns across 10 bases. CDR3 length equals 16 residues. After removal of 4 bases from V and 3 bases from J, the junction contained 7 bases not matched to a gene. CDR1 is SGHKS, CDR2 YYEKEE, per germline (reference sequence). In DNA form, the CDR3 reads TGTGCCAGCAGCGCCACCGGGACAGGGGTCTACAATGAGCAGTTCTTC. Translation gives CASSATGTGVYNEQFF.

This clonotype appeared a few times. The chain recombines TRBV21-1 with TRBJ1-1; the table's D call, TRBD1, was not checked against the DNA. TRBV21-1 is assigned pseudogene status. The CDR3 is 17 amino acids. DNA of the CDR3: TGTGCCAGCAGCAAACCCGTCGGGCAGGGGGAGAACACTGAAGCTTTCTTT. This codes for CASSKPVGQGENTEAFF.

The chain is built from TRBV27 and TRBJ2-7; D gene ambiguous. The CDR3 runs to 13 residues. V was pared by 5 bases and J by 3 bases, with 11 bases between. Germline V gene sequence: CDR1 MNHEY, CDR2 SMNVEV (reference sequence). CDR3 sequence reads: CASSQNPYYEQYF. The DNA for the CDR3 is TGTGCCAGCAGTCAAAATCCCTACTACGAGCAGTACTTC.